The 7 T cell receptor beta chains given below trace back to one sample, sequenced in a study of molecular identifiers for immune sequencing clone quantification (dated by TCRdb to between 2017 and 2018). The library was prepared using PCR. Data came from a NextSeq 500. The raw public reads went through TCRdb reprocessing: fastp at Q25, MiXCR clone calling, in-frame beta chains kept. Rows merge per CDR3 protein into single entries with the most common DNA and genes. The sample has over 70,000 distinct CDR3 sequences on record, around 27% of them singletons. The leading ten clones occupy less than 0.85% of the sample. Sequencing used naive CD8+ T cells from blood, with Jurkat cell RNA spiked in. The cell subset or site label of this sample denotes: FACS-sorted CD8+CD4-CCR7+CD45RA+ naive T cells. Receptors were obtained from a human donor in good health. Some libraries in this study had Jurkat cell RNA spiked in.

This clonotype was detected many times. V gene TRBV29-1 combines with J gene TRBJ2-7; D is perhaps TRBD1 (5 bases). V was cut by 1 base and J by 4 bases, with 5 bases left in between. Germline V gene data show CDR1 as SQVTM and CDR2 as ANQGSEA. CDR3 size: 11 residues. The CDR3 loop is CSVEAGYEQYF. The CDR3 bases are TGCAGCGTTGAAGCAGGGTACGAGCAGTACTTC.

As concerns this clonotype: A much larger clonotype is one base distant, so this may be a read error. The V and J genes are TRBV7-6 and TRBJ2-3, with 9 bases fitting TRBD1. Germline V gene data show CDR1 as SGHVS and CDR2 as FNYEAQ. The CDR3 totals 14 residues. The DNA for the CDR3 is TGTGCCCGCAGCCCCACAGGGGGCGCAGATACGCAGTATTTT. It yields the protein CARSPTGGADTQYF.

In its sample, this clonotype was seen a few times. The chain carries TRBV2 and TRBJ2-2; D is unresolved. V lost 1 base and J 4 bases, leaving 7 bases between the germline ends. CDR1 is SNHLY and CDR2 is FYNNEI in the germline V gene. The CDR3 length is 14 residues. The CDR3: CASSEDSSTGELFF. CDR3 nucleotide sequence: TGTGCCAGCAGTGAAGACAGTTCCACCGGGGAGCTGTTTTTT.

Regarding this clonotype: A read error may account for a junction end that differs from germline. This chain uses TRBV6-2 or TRBV6-3 with TRBJ2-3; possible D gene TRBD2, 5 bases. The CDR3 sequence is 15 residues long. Germline CDR1 reads MNHEY; CDR2 reads SVGEGT. CDR3 coding DNA: TGTGCCCGCAGTTACGCTCGGCTAGCCACAGCTACGCAGTCTTTT. As protein: CARSYARLATATQSF.

This clonotype was seen a handful of times. The chain uses TRBV19 and TRBJ2-3, with 12 positions matching TRBD2. The CDR3 length is 14 residues. V shed 10 bases and J 3 bases; nucleotides not matched to a gene: 5. The germline gives CDR1 LNHDA, CDR2 SQIVND (reference sequence). The CDR3 DNA reads TGTGCCACATCACTAGCGGGGGGAACAGATACGCAGTATTTT. Its protein product is CATSLAGGTDTQYF.

This clonotype was recorded many times. This sequence joins TRBV12-3 or TRBV12-4 and TRBJ2-3; D is tentatively TRBD1 or TRBD2 (5 bases each). CDR3 length: 14 amino acids. Trimming removed 7 bases at V and 4 bases at J, with 15 bases between. The chain's CDR3 is CASNPGTASDTQYF. CDR3 nucleotides: TGTGCCAGCAATCCTGGGACGGCATCAGATACGCAGTATTTT.

This clonotype was found many times. The J gene is TRBJ2-7, the V gene TRBV5-4; unclear D gene. The CDR3 sequence is 14 residues long. Trimming took off 5 bases at V and 4 bases at J, with 16 bases between the two ends. Per germline, CDR1 SGHNT and CDR2 YYREEE (reference sequence). CDR3 coding DNA: TGTGCCAGCAGAATGTTAACAGAACCTTACGAGCAGTACTTC. Translating it yields CASRMLTEPYEQYF.